The TCR beta chain under discussion was sequenced for a study of shared clonotypes between healthy human individuals. Study-wide points: Clonotype sharing among donors likely depends on sequencing depth.

For this clone: The target antigen is unknown.

From germline, CDR1 is LNHDA and CDR2 SQIVND (reference sequence). The ends were cut back, 3 bases at V and 2 bases at J, with 10 bases in the middle. CDR3 length equals 14 residues. Assay execution proceeded at the deep level. It was around 220 ng DNA, about 30,000 T cell genomes, that sorted-subset replicate PCRs used. Profiled with immunoSEQ multiplex PCR; TCRdb holds only in-frame clones, not every one. The profile shows over a million clones, over 95% of them singletons. This clonotype was sampled from a man aged 25 to 45 in good health. The chain couples TRBV19 to TRBJ1-1; D not resolved. The sequencing sample was made of naive CD4+ T cells sorted from blood. Described subset: CD45RA+ positively selected. The CDR3 nucleotides read TGTGCCAGTAGTATTATACTATACAACACTGAAGCTTTCTTT. This encodes CASSIILYNTEAFF.